This T cell receptor (beta chain) was found in a study of T cells expressing NK-cell markers. Germline V lookup: CDR1 SEHNR, CDR2 FQNEAQ (reference sequence). The CDR3 covers 14 residues. TCRdb reanalyzed the 5' RACE reads and collapses them to one entry per CDR3 protein, without DNA. This repertoire includes tens of thousands of distinct CDR3 sequences. Input material: blood T cells: a sorted CD56 or NKG2C T cell subset, CD4+ or CD8+ T cells, or bulk PBMC T cells (not recorded which). The V gene is TRBV7-9, the J gene TRBJ1-4; the TRBD1 assignment by TCRdb is unverifiable without DNA. This receptor was taken from a woman aged 18 to 75 in good health. CDR3 residues: CASSNNDRNEKLFF.